This record looks at one TCR beta chain sequence and its context. Its antigen specificity is not known. No base qualities exist here, and no much larger clone lies one base off it. Trimming takes 8 bases off V and 0 bases off J; junction bases not matched to a gene: 3. The germline V gene sets CDR1 to SQVTM and CDR2 to ANQGSEA. The CDR3 numbers 13 residues from cysteine through phenylalanine. Only CDR3 DNA remains: 39 bases, in frame from the first base. Library preparation used RT-PCR. The listed sequencing device is NextSeq 550. Starting from the raw public reads, TCRdb applied fastp trimming at Q25, assembled clones with MiXCR and retained in-frame beta chains. CDR3 protein sequences are deduplicated, and each keeps its most common genes and DNA. The sample contains approximately 200,000 distinct CDR3 sequences, roughly two fifths of them found a single time. 11% of the sample is taken by the ten largest.

This sample was taken from a study of patients and donors after allogeneic stem cell transplantation (dated by TCRdb to the early 2020s). This TCR came from a human donor who was either an allogeneic HSCT recipient or a stem cell or donor lymphocyte infusion donor (not recorded which). It is not recorded whose cells these are; they may come from a transplant donor. This receptor chain uses TRBV29-1 and TRBJ2-2, and 7 junctional nucleotides match TRBD1. The sample was blood, either unsorted or a sorted T cell fraction (not recorded which). This receptor carries the CDR3 CSPQGPNTGELFF. The DNA is as follows: TGCAGCCCACAGGGGCCGAACACCGGGGAGCTGTTTTTT.